This TCR beta chain came from a study of shared clonotypes between healthy human individuals. Study context: Three men and a couple of women, aged 18 to 49, were donors. Each donor had three CD4 naive, three CD4 memory, two CD8 naive and one CD8 memory plate.

CDR3 size: 13 residues. Trimming pared 9 bases from V and 3 bases from J, leaving 14 bases between. Looked up from germline, CDR1 is MNHEY and CDR2 is SMNVEV (reference sequence). Libraries were prepared by immunoSEQ multiplex PCR; TCRdb keeps only in-frame clonotypes and omits some of them. This sample has over a million clones, with about 80% found just once. As concerns this clone: The antigen is undetermined.

Findings and limits, study-wide: Clonotypes shared by all four donors outscored non-shared clonotypes in generation probability.

The sequencing input was memory CD4+ T cells from PBMCs. Subset meaning: CD45RA-negative fraction. The gene calls are TRBV27 and TRBJ1-1; perhaps TRBD1 as D (5 bases). The receptor was derived from a man between 18 and 29 years old in good health. Some clones in this sample may be carry-over from other donors' samples. CDR3: CASRQNRYTEAFF. The CDR3 DNA sequence: TGTGCCAGTCGACAGAACCGATACACTGAAGCTTTCTTT.